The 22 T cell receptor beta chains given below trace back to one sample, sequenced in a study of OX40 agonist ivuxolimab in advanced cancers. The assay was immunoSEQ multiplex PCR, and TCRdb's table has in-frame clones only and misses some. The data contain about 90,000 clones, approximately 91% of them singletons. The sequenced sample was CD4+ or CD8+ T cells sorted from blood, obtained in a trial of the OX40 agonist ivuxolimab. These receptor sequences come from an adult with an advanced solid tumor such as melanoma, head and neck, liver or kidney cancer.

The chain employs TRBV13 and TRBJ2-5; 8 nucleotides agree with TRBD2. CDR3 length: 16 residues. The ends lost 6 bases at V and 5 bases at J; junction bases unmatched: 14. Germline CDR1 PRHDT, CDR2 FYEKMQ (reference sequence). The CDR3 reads CASSRGAGGPWETQYF. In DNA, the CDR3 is TGTGCCAGCAGTCGCGGGGCGGGAGGTCCCTGGGAGACCCAGTACTTC.

The CDR3 reads CASSITRSNQPQHF. The DNA for the CDR3 is TGTGCCAGCAGTATCACACGTAGCAATCAGCCCCAGCATTTT. The chain combines TRBV28 with TRBJ1-5; no clear D. The CDR3 loop spans 14 amino acids. Trimming left V 5 bases short and J 0 bases short, with 8 bases between. Looked up from germline, CDR1 is MDHEN and CDR2 is SYDVKM.

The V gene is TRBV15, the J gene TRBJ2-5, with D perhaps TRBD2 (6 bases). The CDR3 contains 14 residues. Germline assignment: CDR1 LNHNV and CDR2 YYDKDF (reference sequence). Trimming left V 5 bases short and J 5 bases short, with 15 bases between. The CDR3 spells CATSVRRGLETQYF. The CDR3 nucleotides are TGTGCCACCAGCGTGAGGAGGGGCCTGGAGACCCAGTACTTC.

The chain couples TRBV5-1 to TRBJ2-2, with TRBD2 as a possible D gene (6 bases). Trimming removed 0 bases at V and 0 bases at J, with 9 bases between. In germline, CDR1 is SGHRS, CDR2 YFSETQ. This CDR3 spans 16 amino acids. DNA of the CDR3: TGCGCCAGCAGCTTGGTATCGGGGGCGAACACCGGGGAGCTGTTTTTT. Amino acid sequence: CASSLVSGANTGELFF.

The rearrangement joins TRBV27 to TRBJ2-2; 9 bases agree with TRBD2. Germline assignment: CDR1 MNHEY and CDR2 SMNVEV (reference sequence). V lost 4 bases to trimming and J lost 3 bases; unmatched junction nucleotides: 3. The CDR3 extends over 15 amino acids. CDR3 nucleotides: TGTGCCAGCAGTTGGGAGCGGGAGGACACCGGGGAGCTGTTTTTT. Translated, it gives CASSWEREDTGELFF.

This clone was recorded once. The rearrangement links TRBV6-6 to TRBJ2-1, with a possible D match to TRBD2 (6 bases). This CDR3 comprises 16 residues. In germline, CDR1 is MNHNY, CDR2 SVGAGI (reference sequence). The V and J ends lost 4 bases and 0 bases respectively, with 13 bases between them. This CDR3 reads CASSSGLISSYNEQFF. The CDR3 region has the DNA TGTGCCAGCAGTTCCGGACTAATAAGCTCCTACAATGAGCAGTTCTTC.

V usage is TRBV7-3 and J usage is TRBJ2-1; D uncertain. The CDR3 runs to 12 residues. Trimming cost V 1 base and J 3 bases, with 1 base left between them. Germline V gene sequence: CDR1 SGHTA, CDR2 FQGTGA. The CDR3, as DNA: TGTGCCAGCAGCTTAAACTACAATGAGCAGTTCTTC. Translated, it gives CASSLNYNEQFF.

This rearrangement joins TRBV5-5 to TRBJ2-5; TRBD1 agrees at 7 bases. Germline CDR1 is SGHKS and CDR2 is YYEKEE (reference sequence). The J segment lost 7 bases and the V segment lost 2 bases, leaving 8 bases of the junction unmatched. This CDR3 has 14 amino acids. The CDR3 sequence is CASSFLQGYGTQYF. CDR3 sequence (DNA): TGTGCCAGCAGCTTCCTACAGGGGTATGGGACCCAGTACTTC. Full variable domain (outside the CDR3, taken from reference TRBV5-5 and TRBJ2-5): DAGVTQSPTHLIKTRGQQVTLRCSPISGHKSVSWYQQVLGQGPQFIFQYYEKEERGRGNFPDRFSARQFPNYSSELNVNALLLGDSALYLCASSFLQGYGTQYFGPGTRLLVL.

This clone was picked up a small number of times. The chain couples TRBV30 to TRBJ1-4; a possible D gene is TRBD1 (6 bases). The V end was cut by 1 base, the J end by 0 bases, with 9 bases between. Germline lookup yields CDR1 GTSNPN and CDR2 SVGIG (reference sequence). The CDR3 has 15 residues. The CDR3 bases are TGTGCCTGGAGTGGGCACAGGGCAACTAATGAAAAACTGTTTTTT. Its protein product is CAWSGHRATNEKLFF.

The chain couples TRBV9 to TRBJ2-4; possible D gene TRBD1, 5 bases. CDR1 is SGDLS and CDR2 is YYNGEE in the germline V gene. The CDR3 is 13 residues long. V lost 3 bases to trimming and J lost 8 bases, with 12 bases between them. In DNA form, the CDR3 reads TGTGCCAGCAGCGCGGACCTAGGGGACATTCAGTACTTC. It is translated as CASSADLGDIQYF.

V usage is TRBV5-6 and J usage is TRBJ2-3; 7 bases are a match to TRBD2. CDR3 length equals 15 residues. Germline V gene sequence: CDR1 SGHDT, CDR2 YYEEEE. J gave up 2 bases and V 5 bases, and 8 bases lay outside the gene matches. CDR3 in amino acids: CASSPQGLNTDTQYF. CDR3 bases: TGTGCCAGCAGTCCCCAGGGACTAAACACAGATACGCAGTATTTT.

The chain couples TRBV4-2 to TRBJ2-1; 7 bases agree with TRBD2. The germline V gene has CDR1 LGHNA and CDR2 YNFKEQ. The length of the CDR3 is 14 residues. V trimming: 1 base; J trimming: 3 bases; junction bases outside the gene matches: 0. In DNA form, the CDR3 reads TGTGCCAGCAGCCAAGGGGACTACTACAATGAGCAGTTCTTC. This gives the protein CASSQGDYYNEQFF.

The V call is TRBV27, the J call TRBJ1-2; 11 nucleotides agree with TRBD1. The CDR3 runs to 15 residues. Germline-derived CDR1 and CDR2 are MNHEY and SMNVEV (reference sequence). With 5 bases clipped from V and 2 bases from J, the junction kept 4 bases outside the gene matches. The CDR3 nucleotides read TGTGCCAGCAGTCAAGGGACAGGGGGGAACTATGGCTACACCTTC. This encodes CASSQGTGGNYGYTF.

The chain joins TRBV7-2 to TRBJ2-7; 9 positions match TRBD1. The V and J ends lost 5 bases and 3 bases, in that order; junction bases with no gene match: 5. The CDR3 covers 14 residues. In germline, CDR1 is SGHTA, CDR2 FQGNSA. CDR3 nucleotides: TGTGCCAGCAGCCCACAGACAGGGGGCTACGAGCAGTACTTC. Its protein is CASSPQTGGYEQYF.

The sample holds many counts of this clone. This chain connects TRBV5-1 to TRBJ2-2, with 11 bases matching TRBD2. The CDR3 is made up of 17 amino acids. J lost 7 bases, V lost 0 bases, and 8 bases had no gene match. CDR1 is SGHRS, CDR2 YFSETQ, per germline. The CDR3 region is CASSLDITTSGVGELFF. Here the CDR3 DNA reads TGCGCCAGCAGCTTGGACATAACGACTAGCGGGGTCGGGGAGCTGTTTTTT.

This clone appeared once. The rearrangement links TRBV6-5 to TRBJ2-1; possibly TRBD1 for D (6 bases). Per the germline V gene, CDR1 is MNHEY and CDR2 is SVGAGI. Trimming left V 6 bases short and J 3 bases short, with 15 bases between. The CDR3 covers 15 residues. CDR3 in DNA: TGTGCCAGCAGGTCGGGACAAACAATCTACAATGAGCAGTTCTTC. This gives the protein CASRSGQTIYNEQFF.

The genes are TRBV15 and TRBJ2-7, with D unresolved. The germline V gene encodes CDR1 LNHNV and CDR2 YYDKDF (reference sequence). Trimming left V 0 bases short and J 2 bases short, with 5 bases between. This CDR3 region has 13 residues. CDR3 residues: CATSRDPAYEQYF. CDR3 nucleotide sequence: TGTGCCACCAGCAGAGATCCAGCCTACGAGCAGTACTTC.

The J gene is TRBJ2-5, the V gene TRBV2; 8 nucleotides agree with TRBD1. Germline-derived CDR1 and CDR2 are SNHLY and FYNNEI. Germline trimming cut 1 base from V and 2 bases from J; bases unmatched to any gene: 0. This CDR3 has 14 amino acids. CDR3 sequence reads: CASSEDRGQETQYF. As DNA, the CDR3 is TGTGCCAGCAGTGAAGACAGGGGGCAAGAGACCCAGTACTTC.

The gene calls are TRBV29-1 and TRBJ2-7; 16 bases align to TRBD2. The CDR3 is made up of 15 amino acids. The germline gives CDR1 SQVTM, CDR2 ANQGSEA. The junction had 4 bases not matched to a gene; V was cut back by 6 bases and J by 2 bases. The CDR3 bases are TGCAGCGTGGGACTAGCGGGAGGGCCGACCTACGAGCAGTACTTC. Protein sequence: CSVGLAGGPTYEQYF.

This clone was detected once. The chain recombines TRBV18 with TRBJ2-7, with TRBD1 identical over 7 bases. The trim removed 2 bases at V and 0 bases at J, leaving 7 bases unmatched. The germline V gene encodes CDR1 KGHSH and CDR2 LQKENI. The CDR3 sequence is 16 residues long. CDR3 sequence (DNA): TGTGCCAGCTCACCAAACAGGGGCCCTAGCTCCTACGAGCAGTACTTC. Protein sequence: CASSPNRGPSSYEQYF.

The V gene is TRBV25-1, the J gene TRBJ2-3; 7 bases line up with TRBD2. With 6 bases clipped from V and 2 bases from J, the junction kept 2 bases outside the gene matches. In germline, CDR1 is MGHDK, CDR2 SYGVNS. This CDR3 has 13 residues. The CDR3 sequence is CASSSGATDTQYF. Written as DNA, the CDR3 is TGTGCCAGCAGCAGCGGGGCCACAGATACGCAGTATTTT.

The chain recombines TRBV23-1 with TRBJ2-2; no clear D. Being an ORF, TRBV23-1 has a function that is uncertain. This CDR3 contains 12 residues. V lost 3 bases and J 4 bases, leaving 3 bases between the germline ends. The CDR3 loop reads CASSHRTGELFF. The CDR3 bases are TGCGCCAGCAGTCACCGCACCGGGGAGCTGTTTTTT.